This TCR beta chain came from a study of CD8 T cells in Susac syndrome. Study-level points and caveats: In Susac patients, clonal expansion was not detected in CD4+ cells.

Random hexamers were used to reverse transcribe an amount of roughly 0.45 to 1 ug RNA. MiXCR, applied by TCRdb to the immunoSEQ multiplex PCR reads, yields one record per CDR3 protein. The table has under 200,000 distinct CDR3 sequences, 90% to 95% seen once; the top ten hold 0.12%. Sequencing of TCR beta was performed on blood CD8+ and CD4+ T cells. J was trimmed by 7 bases and V by 6 bases; bases with no gene match: 3. The CDR3 covers 14 residues. Germline loops: CDR1 SNHLY, CDR2 FYNNEI. This clonotype was counted a single time. Its cognate antigen is unknown. This receptor was identified in a human donor with Susac syndrome. The chain combines TRBV2 with TRBJ1-4, with 12 bases lining up with TRBD1. The sequenced sample was CD4+ T cells from PBMCs. CDR3 protein: CASSGDRGLEKLFF. In nucleotides, the CDR3 is TGTGCCAGCAGCGGGGACAGGGGGCTTGAAAAACTGTTTTTT. Filled out from reference TRBV2 and TRBJ1-4, the complete variable domain reads EPEVTQTPSHQVTQMGQEVILRCVPISNHLYFYWYRQILGQKVEFLVSFYNNEISEKSEIFDDQFSVERPDGSNFTLKIRSTKLEDSAMYFCASSGDRGLEKLFFGSGTQLSVL.